The clone carrying this TCR beta chain was counted between two and nine times. The ends were cut back, 0 bases at V and 2 bases at J, with 8 bases in the middle. The CDR3 has 14 amino acids. Germline-derived CDR1 and CDR2 are LGHNA and YNFKEQ. These data originate in a study of cytomegalovirus exposure and HLA in healthy donors. Study details: Both the approximately 120 validation repertoires and the approximately 640 first-cohort repertoires used the same platform, as reported by a later analysis.

Assay: immunoSEQ multiplex PCR; the TCRdb copy retains only in-frame clones and omits some. The repertoire includes over 75,000 clones, 85% of them detected once, and 20% to 25% sits in the top ten. The chain carries TRBV4-2 and TRBJ2-7; no definite D call. The receptor's source is a man aged 18 to 30 in good health and CMV-seropositive. Sample: PBMCs. The CDR3 nucleotides are TGTGCCAGCAGCCAAGAGTACCTAGCCTACGAGCAGTACTTC. This codes for CASSQEYLAYEQYF.